The 3 T cell receptor beta chains listed next were all sequenced from one sample in a study of blood T cell repertoires in COVID-19. Sequencing used immunoSEQ multiplex PCR; TCRdb keeps in-frame clones, though not all of them. The sample has fewer than 90,000 clones; approximately 71% are singletons. The sequenced sample was peripheral blood. These receptors were collected from a woman in her forties or fifties with acute or convalescent COVID-19.

The chain links TRBV6-5 to TRBJ1-1; no clear D gene. The V end lost 6 bases, the J end lost 1 base, and 15 bases lay between the germline ends. This CDR3 is 15 amino acids long. The germline gives CDR1 MNHEY, CDR2 SVGAGI. DNA for the CDR3: TGTGCCAGCAGGGAGCGGAGGCGTGAGAACACTGAAGCTTTCTTT. Its translation is CASRERRRENTEAFF.

J is TRBJ1-5 and V is TRBV20-1; D call uncertain. There are 11 residues in the CDR3. From germline, CDR1 is DFQATT and CDR2 SNEGSKA (reference sequence). The germline V and J ends were trimmed by 0 bases and 9 bases, with 6 bases remaining between them. The chain's CDR3 is CSARDAAPQHF. CDR3 sequence (DNA): TGCAGTGCTAGAGATGCGGCGCCCCAGCATTTT.

V is TRBV2 and J is TRBJ1-5, with unresolved D. The length of the CDR3 is 12 residues. CDR1 SNHLY and CDR2 FYNNEI come from the germline V gene. Trimming pared 6 bases from V and 7 bases from J, leaving 10 bases between. CDR3 DNA sequence: TGTGCCAGCAGCCCTCCCAGACAGCCCCAGCATTTT. It yields the protein CASSPPRQPQHF.